These 2 T cell receptor beta chains originate from one sample sequenced in a study of naive and memory T cell subsets. The library had UMIs added by 3' ligation of an oligonucleotide to TCR cDNA. Ligated cDNA underwent four rounds of PCR with nested alpha and beta constant region primers and SP2. TCRdb re-called the 5' RACE reads through MiXCR, storing one row per CDR3 protein. The sample has more than 50,000 distinct CDR3 sequences, 8% seen once. The receptors stem from a female donor in good health.

This rearrangement joins TRBV7-8 to TRBJ1-5; D remains ambiguous. Between the trimmed V and J ends, which lost 2 bases and 7 bases, there was a span of 6 bases. The CDR3 totals 12 residues. In germline, CDR1 is SGHVS, CDR2 FQNEAQ. Here the CDR3 DNA reads TGTGCCAGCAGCTTACTTGGGCAGCCCCAGCATTTT. The encoded protein is CASSLLGQPQHF.

The V and J genes are TRBV18 and TRBJ2-7, with TRBD1 matching 8 bases. V shed 2 bases, J shed 2 bases, and the junction held 8 bases outside the gene matches. This CDR3 spans 16 amino acids. Germline V gene sequence: CDR1 KGHSH, CDR2 LQKENI. The CDR3 bases are TGTGCCAGCTCACCAGTTACCGGGACAGGTCCCTACGAGCAGTACTTC. Its protein is CASSPVTGTGPYEQYF.